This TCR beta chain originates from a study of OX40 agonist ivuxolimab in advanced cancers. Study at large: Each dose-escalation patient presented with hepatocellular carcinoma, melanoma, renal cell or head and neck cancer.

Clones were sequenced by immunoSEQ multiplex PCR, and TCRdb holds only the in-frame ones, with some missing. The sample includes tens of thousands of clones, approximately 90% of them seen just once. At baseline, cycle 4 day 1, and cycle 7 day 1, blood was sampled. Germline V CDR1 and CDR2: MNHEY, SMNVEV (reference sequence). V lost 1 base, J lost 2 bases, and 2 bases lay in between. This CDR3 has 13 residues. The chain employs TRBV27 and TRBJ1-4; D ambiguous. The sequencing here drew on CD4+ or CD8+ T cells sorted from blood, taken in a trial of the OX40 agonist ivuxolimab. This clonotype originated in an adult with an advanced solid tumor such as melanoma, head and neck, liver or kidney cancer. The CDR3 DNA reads TGTGCCAGCAGTTTATGGACTAATGAAAAACTGTTTTTT. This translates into CASSLWTNEKLFF. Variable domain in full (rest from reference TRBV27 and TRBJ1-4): EAQVTQNPRYLITVTGKKLTVTCSQNMNHEYMSWYRQDPGLGLRQIYYSMNVEVTDKGDVPEGYKVSRKEKRNFPLILESPSPNQTSLYFCASSLWTNEKLFFGSGTQLSVL.